This T cell receptor (beta chain) came from a study of shared clonotypes between healthy human individuals. Study-wide background: There were three CD4 naive, three CD4 memory, two CD8 naive and one CD8 memory plates per donor.

Sorted-subset replicate PCR reactions were performed with about 210 ng DNA, corresponding to roughly 29,000 T cell genomes. TCRdb's copy holds only in-frame clones and misses some; the assay was immunoSEQ multiplex PCR. The sample lists fewer than 2.5 million clones, approximately 93% occurring once. The germline gives CDR1 SGHRS, CDR2 YFSETQ. This CDR3 has 14 amino acids. Trimming shortened V by 0 bases and J by 4 bases, and 10 bases separated the two germline ends. The gene calls are TRBV5-1 and TRBJ1-2, with D unclear. Sample: naive CD4+ T cells from PBMCs. Subset of the sample: CD45RA+ positively selected. This receptor was obtained from a man aged 18 to 30 in good health. Some clones in this sample may be carry-over from other donors' samples. The CDR3 coding sequence is TGCGCCAGCAGCTTGGCCGGGGATGGCTATGGCTACACCTTC. As protein: CASSLAGDGYGYTF.